A selection of T cell receptor beta chains follows, all from one sample in a study of T cells in Graves' hyperthyroidism and ophthalmopathy. TCRdb re-called the multiplex PCR reads through MiXCR, storing one row per CDR3 protein. The top ten hold roughly 16% of the sample, which has about 350,000 distinct CDR3 sequences, about a sixth seen once. Sequenced: blood. These receptors all come from a woman in her 40s with Graves' ophthalmopathy. CDR3s include the opening cysteine and the closing phenylalanine or tryptophan.

TRBV29-1,TRBJ2-5,CSGGQSLGETQYF
TRBV20-1,TRBJ1-3,CSARDQFSGNTIYF
TRBV6-2/TRBV6-3,TRBJ1-2,CASSYSRPESNYGYTF
TRBV6-2/TRBV6-3,TRBJ2-7,CASSYPLPGTLVYEQYF
TRBV20-1,TRBJ2-7,CSAANLEGNEQYF
TRBV6-1,TRBJ1-2,CASSGTGSYGYTF
TRBV7-2,TRBJ2-7,CASSLRGGRTYEQYF
TRBV28,TRBJ1-1,CASSRQAVPEAFF
TRBV30,TRBJ2-7,CASAGSRTKGSYEQYF
TRBV18,TRBJ2-2,CASSPPTGGSSTGELFF
TRBV20-1,TRBJ1-5,CSASQTDSNQPQHF
TRBV6-4,TRBJ2-2,CASTPFGTAANTGELFF
TRBV12-3/TRBV12-4,TRBJ2-5,CASTQGGPGETQYF
TRBV19,TRBJ2-5,CASSIPSDLGETQYF
TRBV11-2,TRBJ2-7,CASSRTVSGGSYEQYF
TRBV25-1,TRBJ1-2,CASSGGQDYGYTF
TRBV28,TRBJ2-6,CASSLVLSGANVLTF
TRBV28,TRBJ1-3,CASSVGGGPLNTIYF
TRBV2,TRBJ2-7,CASTRDGLLSYEQYF
TRBV2,TRBJ2-4,CASSLSGPLIQYF
TRBV4-1,TRBJ1-1,CASSQVQGEIEAFF
TRBV19,TRBJ1-5,CASSPTGQENQPQHF
TRBV12-3/TRBV12-4,TRBJ1-2,CASSQLAGVGGYTF
TRBV6-2/TRBV6-3,TRBJ2-3,CASSREGTQYF
TRBV15,TRBJ2-7,CATSPGQAYEQCF
TRBV2,TRBJ1-5,CASRRGRISNQPQHF
TRBV2,TRBJ1-1,CASRSKLQGAKAEAFF
TRBV6-2/TRBV6-3,TRBJ2-7,CASSRGLAAAEQYF
TRBV20-1,TRBJ2-4,CSARKSHQLAGDKNIQYF
TRBV12-3/TRBV12-4,TRBJ1-2,CASREPDRDGNYGYTF
TRBV19,TRBJ2-7,CASSIGLAGTYEQYF
TRBV29-1,TRBJ1-1,CSVVGQYFVTEAFF
TRBV20-1,TRBJ2-7,CSARDLRRGQSEQYF
TRBV19,TRBJ1-2,CASSIDLAQYTF
TRBV6-1,TRBJ2-5,CASNQRQGETQYF
TRBV28,TRBJ1-5,CASSFRTGQFNQPQHF
TRBV28,TRBJ2-5,CASSPRDRVGETQYF
TRBV6-2/TRBV6-3,TRBJ2-4,CASRDITKNIQYF
TRBV2,TRBJ1-1,CASSETGTTEAFF
TRBV5-1,TRBJ1-2,CASTLSGADGYTF
TRBV4-2,TRBJ2-5,CASSQDFWETQYF